This TCR beta chain was sequenced for a study of cytomegalovirus exposure and HLA in healthy donors. Study summary: Unique TCRs numbering some 77 million, obtained from HLA-typed donors, made up an early data release. Among the roughly 430 genotyped donors, 65% to 85% were placed in the Caucasian-associated ancestry cluster.

The V and J ends lost 0 bases and 10 bases, in that order; junction bases with no gene match: 3. CDR3 size: 12 residues. Germline V gene sequence: CDR1 SGHNT, CDR2 YYREEE (reference sequence). Study conclusions and caveats: Previously analyzed data showed that most TCR beta V segments were productive at a frequency of about 87% or about 30%.

Note on this clone: As yet, its antigen is unknown.

The PCR made use of 60 Vbeta and 13 Jbeta primers. The protocol was immunoSEQ multiplex PCR, while the TCRdb copy is restricted to in-frame clones and leaves out a portion. The sample records approximately 220,000 clones, 83% being singletons. The receptor was isolated from a girl aged 5 to 17 in good health and CMV-seronegative. Sequences were obtained from PBMCs. The chain carries TRBV5-4 and TRBJ1-2, with 7 bases matching TRBD1. This CDR3 reads CASSLDRGFYTF. The DNA for the CDR3 is TGTGCCAGCAGCTTGGACAGGGGTTTCTACACCTTC.